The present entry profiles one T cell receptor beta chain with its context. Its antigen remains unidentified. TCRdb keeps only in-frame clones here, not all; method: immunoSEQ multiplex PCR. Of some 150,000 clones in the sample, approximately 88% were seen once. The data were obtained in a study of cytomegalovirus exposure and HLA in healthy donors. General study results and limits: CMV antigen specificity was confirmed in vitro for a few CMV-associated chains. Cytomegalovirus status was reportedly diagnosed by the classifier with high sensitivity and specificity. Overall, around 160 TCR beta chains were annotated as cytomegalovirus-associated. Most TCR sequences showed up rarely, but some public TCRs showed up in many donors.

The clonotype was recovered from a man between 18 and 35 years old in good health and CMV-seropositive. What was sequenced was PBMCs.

CDR3 nucleotides: TGTGCCAGCAGCCAGGGACAGGGGGCGAGGGGAGAGACCCAGTACTTC. Amino acid sequence: CASSQGQGARGETQYF. This sequence joins TRBV7-9 and TRBJ2-5; 12 bases match TRBD1. Germline V gene lookup returns CDR1 SEHNR and CDR2 FQNEAQ (reference sequence). The CDR3 has 16 residues. Losses at the gene ends were 5 bases for V and 4 bases for J; bases not matched to a gene: 8. Full variable domain (rest looked up from reference TRBV7-9 and TRBJ2-5): DTGVSQNPRHKITKRGQNVTFRCDPISEHNRLYWYRQTLGQGPEFLTYFQNEAQLEKSRLLSDRFSAERPKGSFSTLEIQRTEQGDSAMYLCASSQGQGARGETQYFGPGTRLLVL.